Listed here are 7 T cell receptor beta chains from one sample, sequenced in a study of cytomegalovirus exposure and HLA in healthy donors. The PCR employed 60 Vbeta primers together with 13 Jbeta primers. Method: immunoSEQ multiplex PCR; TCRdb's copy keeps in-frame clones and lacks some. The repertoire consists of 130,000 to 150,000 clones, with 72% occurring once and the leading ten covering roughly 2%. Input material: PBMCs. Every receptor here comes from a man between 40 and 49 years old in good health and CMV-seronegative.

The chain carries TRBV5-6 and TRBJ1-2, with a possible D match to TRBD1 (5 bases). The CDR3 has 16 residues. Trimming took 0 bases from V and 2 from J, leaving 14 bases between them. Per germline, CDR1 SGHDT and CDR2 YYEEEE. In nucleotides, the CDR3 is TGTGCCAGCAGCTTGGCGTGGAGGGGCGGGAACTATGGCTACACCTTC. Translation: CASSLAWRGGNYGYTF.

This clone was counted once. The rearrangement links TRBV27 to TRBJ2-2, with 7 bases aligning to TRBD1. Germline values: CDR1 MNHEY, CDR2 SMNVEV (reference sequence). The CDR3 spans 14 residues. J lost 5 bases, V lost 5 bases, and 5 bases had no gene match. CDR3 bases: TGTGCCAGCAGTAAGACAGGGTTGACCGGGGAGCTGTTTTTT. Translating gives CASSKTGLTGELFF.

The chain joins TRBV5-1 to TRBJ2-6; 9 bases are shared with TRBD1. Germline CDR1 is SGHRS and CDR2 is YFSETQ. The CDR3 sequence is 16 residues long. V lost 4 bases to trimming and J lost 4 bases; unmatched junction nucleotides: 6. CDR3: CASSLDRGSGANVLTF. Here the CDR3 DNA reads TGCGCCAGCAGCCTGGACAGGGGTTCCGGGGCCAACGTCCTGACTTTC. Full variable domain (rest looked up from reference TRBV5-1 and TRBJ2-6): KAGVTQTPRYLIKTRGQQVTLSCSPISGHRSVSWYQQTPGQGLQFLFEYFSETQRNKGNFPGRFSGRQFSNSRSEMNVSTLELGDSALYLCASSLDRGSGANVLTFGAGSRLTVL.

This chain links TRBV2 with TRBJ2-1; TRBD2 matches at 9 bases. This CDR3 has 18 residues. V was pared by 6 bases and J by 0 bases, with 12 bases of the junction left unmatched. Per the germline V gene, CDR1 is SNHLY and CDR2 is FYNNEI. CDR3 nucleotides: TGTGCCAGCAGGCTTGGGGGACTAGCTGCCTACTCCTACAATGAGCAGTTCTTC. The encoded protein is CASRLGGLAAYSYNEQFF.

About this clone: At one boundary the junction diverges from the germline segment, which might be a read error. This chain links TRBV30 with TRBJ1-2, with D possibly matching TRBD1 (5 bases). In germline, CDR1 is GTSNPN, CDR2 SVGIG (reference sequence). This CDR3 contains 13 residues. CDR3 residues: CAWSSGGNYGYPF. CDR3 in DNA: TGTGCCTGGAGTTCGGGGGGAAACTATGGCTACCCCTTC.

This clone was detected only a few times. As DNA, the CDR3 is TGCAGTGCTAGAGGGACTAGAAAGCAGTTCTTC. Protein product: CSARGTRKQFF. V is TRBV20-1 and J is TRBJ2-1; 7 bases match TRBD2. Germline assignment: CDR1 DFQATT and CDR2 SNEGSKA (reference sequence). This CDR3 comprises 11 residues. Trimming at V came to 1 base and at J to 11 bases, leaving 2 bases not matched to a gene.

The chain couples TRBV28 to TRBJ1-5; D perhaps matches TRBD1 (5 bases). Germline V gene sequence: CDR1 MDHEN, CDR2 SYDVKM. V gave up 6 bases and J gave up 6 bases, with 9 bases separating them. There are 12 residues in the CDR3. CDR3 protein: CASSSQGQPQHF. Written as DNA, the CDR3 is TGTGCCAGCAGCTCTCAGGGTCAGCCCCAGCATTTT.